The 22 T cell receptor beta chains reported below all come from one sample, sequenced in a study of molecular identifiers for immune sequencing clone quantification. Each CDR3 protein gets one entry after TCRdb re-called the PCR reads with MiXCR. Of about half a million distinct CDR3 sequences listed, about 25% are singletons. Input material: naive CD8+ T cells from blood, with Jurkat cell RNA spiked in. As to subset: FACS-sorted CD8+CD4-CCR7+CD45RA+ naive T cells. The receptor set was obtained from a human donor in good health. Some libraries in this study had Jurkat cell RNA spiked in.

For this clonotype: Since a much larger clone is just one base distant, this may be a read error. This rearrangement joins TRBV20-1 to TRBJ2-7, with 8 bases identical to TRBD1. This CDR3 is 14 amino acids long. CDR1 is DFQATT, CDR2 SNEGSKA, per germline (reference sequence). The CDR3, as DNA: TGCAGTGCTCGACCGGACAGGGAGCTCTACGAGCAGTGCTTC. Its protein is CSARPDRELYEQCF.

This clonotype was counted ten times or more. CDR3 protein: CASSPRTGWMDTIYF. CDR3 DNA: TGTGCCAGCAGCCCCCGGACAGGGTGGATGGACACCATATATTTT. The chain is built from TRBV7-9 and TRBJ1-3; TRBD1 matches at 8 bases. Germline trimming cut 5 bases from V and 8 bases from J; bases unmatched to any gene: 11. The length of the CDR3 is 15 residues. Per germline, CDR1 SEHNR and CDR2 FQNEAQ (reference sequence).

The chain uses TRBV25-1 and TRBJ1-5; D gene uncertain. The germline V gene encodes CDR1 MGHDK and CDR2 SYGVNS. Between the trimmed V and J ends, which lost 4 bases and 6 bases, there was a span of 31 bases. The CDR3 contains 20 residues. Here the CDR3 reads CASSGRDHLRVPMIRQPQHF. CDR3 bases: TGTGCCAGCAGTGGCCGAGACCACCTCCGAGTCCCTATGATTCGTCAGCCCCAGCATTTT.

The chain carries TRBV7-6 and TRBJ2-7; D remains unclear. Germline V CDR1 and CDR2: SGHVS, FNYEAQ. The CDR3 is made up of 13 amino acids. V dropped 0 bases and J dropped 4 bases, with 7 bases sitting between them. The CDR3 protein is CASSLAARYEQYF. The CDR3 DNA reads as TGTGCCAGCAGCTTAGCGGCAAGATACGAGCAGTACTTC.

This clonotype has only a few counts. The rearrangement joins TRBV5-4 to TRBJ2-7; 13 bases line up with TRBD2. This CDR3 has 17 residues. J gave up 0 bases and V 3 bases, and 6 bases lay outside the gene matches. Germline values: CDR1 SGHNT, CDR2 YYREEE (reference sequence). CDR3 in amino acids: CASSSGLAGPSSYEQYF. The CDR3, as DNA: TGTGCCAGCAGCTCGGGACTAGCGGGACCTAGCTCCTACGAGCAGTACTTC. The variable domain in full, with the rest retrieved from reference TRBV5-4 and TRBJ2-7, is ETGVTQSPTHLIKTRGQQVTLRCSSQSGHNTVSWYQQALGQGPQFIFQYYREEENGRGNFPPRFSGLQFPNYSSELNVNALELDDSALYLCASSSGLAGPSSYEQYFGPGTRLTVT.

This clonotype was recorded many times. The J gene is TRBJ1-4, the V gene TRBV12-3 or TRBV12-4; possible D gene TRBD1, 6 bases. V shed 3 bases and J shed 7 bases, with 12 bases lying between them. This CDR3 region has 14 residues. CDR3 region: CASSFGGLSEKLFF. The CDR3 coding sequence is TGTGCCAGCAGTTTCGGGGGGCTGAGTGAAAAACTGTTTTTT.

This clonotype came up a few times. The chain couples TRBV12-3 or TRBV12-4 to TRBJ1-5, with D perhaps TRBD1 (6 bases). Trimming pared 3 bases from V and 4 bases from J, leaving 16 bases between. This CDR3 has 16 residues. The CDR3 sequence is CASSFSYHTGNQPQHF. CDR3 DNA: TGTGCCAGCAGTTTCTCTTATCACACAGGGAATCAGCCCCAGCATTTT.

The genes are TRBV20-1 and TRBJ2-3; tentative D call: TRBD2 (6 bases). CDR1 is DFQATT and CDR2 is SNEGSKA in the germline V gene (reference sequence). V lost 3 bases to trimming and J lost 5 bases, with 18 bases between them. The CDR3 is 15 residues long. The CDR3 bases are TGCAGTGCTAGCAATGGGGGAGGAATTGTAGATACGCAGTATTTT. Residues: CSASNGGGIVDTQYF.

The J gene is TRBJ2-5, the V gene TRBV9, with D unresolved. Trimming took 0 bases from V and 2 from J, leaving 8 bases between them. This CDR3 spans 14 amino acids. Germline loops: CDR1 SGDLS, CDR2 YYNGEE. CDR3 in DNA: TGTGCCAGCAGCGTAGGTCAATCACAAGAGACCCAGTACTTC. Translated: CASSVGQSQETQYF.

The V and J genes are TRBV27 and TRBJ1-1, with 7 bases that match TRBD1. Per germline, CDR1 MNHEY and CDR2 SMNVEV (reference sequence). The CDR3 has 12 amino acids. The J segment lost 6 bases and the V segment lost 6 bases, leaving 4 bases of the junction unmatched. CDR3 DNA sequence: TGTGCCAGCAGCCACGGGACAGCTGAAGCTTTCTTT. Its translation is CASSHGTAEAFF.

In this sample, this clonotype turned up a few times. This chain connects TRBV4-3 to TRBJ1-5, with D hard to call. The germline V gene has CDR1 LGHNA and CDR2 YSLEER. The CDR3 has 16 residues. The ends were cut back, 0 bases at V and 1 base at J, with 10 bases in the middle. The CDR3 nucleotides read TGCGCCAGCAGCCAAGATCGCTCGGGGAGCAATCAGCCCCAGCATTTT. This translates into CASSQDRSGSNQPQHF.

As regards this clonotype: A much bigger clone sits one base away, suggesting this may be a read error. V and J are TRBV29-1 and TRBJ2-7, with TRBD2 matching 10 bases. With 4 bases clipped from V and 0 bases from J, the junction kept 6 bases outside the gene matches. Looked up from germline, CDR1 is SQVTM and CDR2 is ANQGSEA. The CDR3 consists of 15 residues. CDR3: CSVGGTSASSYEQYF. Here the CDR3 DNA reads TGCAGCGTTGGGGGGACTAGCGCTAGCTCCTACGAGCAGTACTTC.

This clonotype appeared a few times. The chain recombines TRBV20-1 with TRBJ2-1; the D is unclear. The CDR3 is 13 amino acids. V lost 0 bases, J lost 2 bases, and 5 bases lay in between. CDR1 and CDR2 (germline): DFQATT, SNEGSKA (reference sequence). CDR3 in amino acids: CSARDEPYNEQFF. For the CDR3, the DNA is TGCAGTGCTAGAGATGAACCCTACAATGAGCAGTTCTTC.

This clonotype was counted a single time. An end of the junction differs from the germline gene, which may be a read error. The chain couples TRBV19 to TRBJ2-3; 7 nucleotides align to TRBD2. CDR1 and CDR2 from the germline V gene are LNHDA and SQIVND (reference sequence). The CDR3 is made up of 16 amino acids. CDR3 sequence reads: CASTPFGGGSIDTQYF. CDR3 DNA sequence: TGTGCCAGTACCCCTTTCGGCGGGGGAAGCATAGATACGCAGTATTTT. Filled out from reference TRBV19 and TRBJ2-3, the complete variable domain reads DGGITQSPKYLFRKEGQNVTLSCEQNLNHDAMYWYRQDPGQGLRLIYYSQIVNDFQKGDIAEGYSVSREKKESFPLTVTSAQKNPTAFYLCASTPFGGGSIDTQYFGPGTRLTVL.

The J gene is TRBJ1-5, the V gene TRBV6-1; D uncertain. The germline V gene has CDR1 MNHNS and CDR2 SASEGT. V lost 5 bases and J lost 6, with 11 bases in between. CDR3 length: 13 amino acids. The CDR3 DNA sequence: TGTGCCAGCAGTTCACTAGAAGGTCAGCCCCAGCATTTT. Its protein product is CASSSLEGQPQHF.

This chain uses TRBV7-2 with TRBJ2-5; D may be TRBD2 (5 bases). The germline V gene has CDR1 SGHTA and CDR2 FQGNSA. This CDR3 has 19 residues. With 8 bases removed from V and 1 base from J, the gap between germline ends came to 29 bases. The CDR3 here is CASEDAERGSHHIQETQYF. CDR3 bases: TGTGCCAGCGAAGATGCAGAGCGAGGGTCCCATCACATCCAAGAGACCCAGTACTTC.

This clonotype was recorded a few times. The V gene is TRBV27, the J gene TRBJ2-3, with TRBD2 matching over 7 bases. The CDR3 sequence is 17 residues long. The ends lost 5 bases at V and 2 bases at J; junction bases unmatched: 13. CDR1 is MNHEY and CDR2 is SMNVEV in the germline V gene (reference sequence). CDR3 protein: CASSPVGVSGSTDTQYF. CDR3 bases: TGTGCCAGCAGTCCAGTAGGGGTTAGCGGGTCCACAGATACGCAGTATTTT.

This clonotype was recorded a few times. The chain recombines TRBV5-4 with TRBJ1-2; a possible D gene is TRBD1 (6 bases). The CDR3 sequence is 16 residues long. The germline gives CDR1 SGHNT, CDR2 YYREEE (reference sequence). With 0 bases removed from V and 0 bases from J, the gap between germline ends came to 12 bases. The CDR3 reads CASSLAGGPANYGYTF. The CDR3 coding sequence is TGTGCCAGCAGCTTGGCCGGGGGGCCAGCTAACTATGGCTACACCTTC.

The V gene is TRBV6-2 or TRBV6-3, the J gene TRBJ2-5; TRBD2 aligns across 7 bases. The CDR3 covers 14 residues. V shed 6 bases, J shed 4 bases, and the junction held 8 bases outside the gene matches. Per the germline V gene, CDR1 is MNHEY and CDR2 is SVGEGT. Here the CDR3 DNA reads TGTGCCAGCAGACTCCTGACGGGAGGAGAGACCCAGTACTTC. It specifies CASRLLTGGETQYF.

The rearrangement uses TRBV10-3 and TRBJ2-4; 10 bases line up with TRBD1. Germline values: CDR1 ENHRY, CDR2 SYGVKD. CDR3 size: 16 residues. V shed 0 bases, J shed 5 bases, and the junction held 4 bases outside the gene matches. CDR3 protein: CAISESMGTGENIQYF. CDR3 DNA: TGTGCCATCAGTGAGTCGATGGGGACAGGGGAAAACATTCAGTACTTC.

The J gene is TRBJ1-2, the V gene TRBV2, with TRBD1 matching 9 bases. The CDR3 is 13 residues long. Germline trimming cut 6 bases from V and 3 bases from J; bases unmatched to any gene: 2. Per the germline V gene, CDR1 is SNHLY and CDR2 is FYNNEI. The CDR3 sequence is CASRTGGDYGYTF. DNA for the CDR3: TGTGCCAGCAGGACAGGGGGGGACTATGGCTACACCTTC.

About this clonotype itself: This may be a read error: a much more frequent sequence differs by one nucleotide. Because it lacks the conserved phenylalanine or tryptophan at the end, this CDR3 is likely a read error. No DNA is shown, since the ends of the CDR3 on it are uncertain; the CDR3 is the one TCRdb lists. The chain combines TRBV3-2 with TRBJ2-5; the table's D call of TRBD2 was not tested on the DNA. TRBV3-2 is termed a pseudogene. Termini included, the CDR3 measures 11 amino acids. The CDR3 here is CASRRRGAQYL.